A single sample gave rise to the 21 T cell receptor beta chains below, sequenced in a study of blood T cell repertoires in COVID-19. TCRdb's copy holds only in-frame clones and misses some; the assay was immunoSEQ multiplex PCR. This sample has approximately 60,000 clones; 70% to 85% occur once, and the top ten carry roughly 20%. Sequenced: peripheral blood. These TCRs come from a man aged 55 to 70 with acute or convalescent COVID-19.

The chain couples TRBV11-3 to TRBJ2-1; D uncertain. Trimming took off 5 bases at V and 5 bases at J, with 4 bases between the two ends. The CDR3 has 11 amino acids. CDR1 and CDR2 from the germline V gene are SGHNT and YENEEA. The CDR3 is CASSLNNEQFF. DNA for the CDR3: TGTGCCAGCAGCCTAAACAATGAGCAGTTCTTC.

The CDR3 region has the DNA TGTGCCAGCAGCCGAGAACTAGCGGGAGGAACCTACAATGAGCAGTTCTTC. It yields the protein CASSRELAGGTYNEQFF. This chain joins TRBV4-2 and TRBJ2-1, with 12 nucleotides matching TRBD2. The CDR3 runs to 17 residues. V gave up 4 bases and J gave up 2 bases; unmatched junction bases: 6. Germline values: CDR1 LGHNA, CDR2 YNFKEQ.

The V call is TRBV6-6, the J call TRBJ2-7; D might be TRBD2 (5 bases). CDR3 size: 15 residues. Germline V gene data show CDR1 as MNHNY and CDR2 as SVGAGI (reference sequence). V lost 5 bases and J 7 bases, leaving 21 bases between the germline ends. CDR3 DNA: TGTGCCAGCAGTCCTGGGCAGACCTCGCGGAGGGAGCAGTACTTC. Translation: CASSPGQTSRREQYF.

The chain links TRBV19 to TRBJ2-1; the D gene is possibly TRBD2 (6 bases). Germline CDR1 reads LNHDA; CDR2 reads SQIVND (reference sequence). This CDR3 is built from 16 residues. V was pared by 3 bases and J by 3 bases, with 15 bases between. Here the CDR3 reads CASSIGHSGYYNEQFF. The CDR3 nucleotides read TGTGCCAGTAGTATCGGCCATAGCGGATACTACAATGAGCAGTTCTTC.

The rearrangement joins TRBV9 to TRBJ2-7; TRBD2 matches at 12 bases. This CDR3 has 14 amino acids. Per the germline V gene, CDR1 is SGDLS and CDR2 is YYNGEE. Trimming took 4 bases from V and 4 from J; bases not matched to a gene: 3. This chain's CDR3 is CASSPSGRGYEQYF. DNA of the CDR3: TGTGCCAGCAGCCCTAGCGGGAGGGGGTACGAGCAGTACTTC.

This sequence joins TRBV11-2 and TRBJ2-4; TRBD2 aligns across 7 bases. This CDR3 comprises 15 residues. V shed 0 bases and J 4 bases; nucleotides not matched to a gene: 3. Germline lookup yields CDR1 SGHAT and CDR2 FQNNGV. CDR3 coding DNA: TGTGCCAGCAGCTTAGACTCTAGCGGTAAAAACATTCAGTACTTC. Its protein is CASSLDSSGKNIQYF.

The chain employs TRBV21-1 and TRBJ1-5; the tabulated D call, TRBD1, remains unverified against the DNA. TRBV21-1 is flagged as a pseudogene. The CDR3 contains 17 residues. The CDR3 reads CASSKSGGRGFRQPQHF. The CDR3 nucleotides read TGTGCCAGCAGCAAAAGCGGTGGCAGGGGGTTCCGTCAGCCCCAGCATTTT.

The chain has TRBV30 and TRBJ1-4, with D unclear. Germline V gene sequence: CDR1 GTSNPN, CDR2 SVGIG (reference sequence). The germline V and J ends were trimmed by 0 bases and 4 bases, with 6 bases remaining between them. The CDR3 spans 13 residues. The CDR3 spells CAWSVRYNEKLFF. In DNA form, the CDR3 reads TGTGCCTGGAGTGTACGGTATAATGAAAAACTGTTTTTT.

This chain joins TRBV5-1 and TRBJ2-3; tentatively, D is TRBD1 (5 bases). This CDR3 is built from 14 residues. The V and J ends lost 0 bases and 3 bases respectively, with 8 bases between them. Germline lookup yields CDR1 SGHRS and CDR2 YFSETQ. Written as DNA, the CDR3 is TGCGCCAGCAGCTTGGGACAGCCGACAGATACGCAGTATTTT. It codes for CASSLGQPTDTQYF.

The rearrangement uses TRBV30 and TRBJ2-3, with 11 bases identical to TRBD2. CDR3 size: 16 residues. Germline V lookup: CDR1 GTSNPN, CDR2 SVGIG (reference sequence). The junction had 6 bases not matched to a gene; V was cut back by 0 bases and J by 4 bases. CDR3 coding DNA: TGTGCCTGGAGTGTGATGGTAGCGGGAGGGGCAGATACGCAGTATTTT. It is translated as CAWSVMVAGGADTQYF.

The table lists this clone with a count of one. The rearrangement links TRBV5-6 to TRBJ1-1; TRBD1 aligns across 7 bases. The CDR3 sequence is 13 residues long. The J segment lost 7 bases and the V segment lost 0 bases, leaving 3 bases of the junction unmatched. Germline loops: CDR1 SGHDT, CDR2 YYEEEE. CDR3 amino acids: CASSLVAGGEAFF. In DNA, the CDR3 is TGTGCCAGCAGCTTGGTGGCAGGGGGTGAAGCTTTCTTT.

The CDR3 spells CASSGDRVGTDTQYF. The CDR3, as DNA: TGCGCCAGCAGTGGCGACAGGGTTGGCACAGATACGCAGTATTTT. The chain carries TRBV10-2 and TRBJ2-3; 7 positions agree with TRBD1. Trimming at V came to 4 bases and at J to 1 base, leaving 5 bases not matched to a gene. Per the germline V gene, CDR1 is WSHSY and CDR2 is SAAADI. The CDR3 covers 15 residues.

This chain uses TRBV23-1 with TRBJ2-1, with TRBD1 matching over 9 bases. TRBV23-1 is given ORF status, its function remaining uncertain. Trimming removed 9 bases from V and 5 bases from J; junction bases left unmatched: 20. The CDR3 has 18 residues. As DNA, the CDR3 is TGCGCCAGACCCTCGTTTTGGGGACAGGGAATCGGTCACAATGAGCAGTTCTTC. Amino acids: CARPSFWGQGIGHNEQFF.

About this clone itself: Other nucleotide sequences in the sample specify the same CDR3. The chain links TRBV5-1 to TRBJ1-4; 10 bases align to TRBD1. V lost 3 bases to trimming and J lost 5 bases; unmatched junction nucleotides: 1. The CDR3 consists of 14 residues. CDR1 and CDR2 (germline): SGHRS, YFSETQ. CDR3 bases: TGCGCCAGCAGCTCGGGACAGGGGAATGAAAAACTGTTTTTT. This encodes CASSSGQGNEKLFF.

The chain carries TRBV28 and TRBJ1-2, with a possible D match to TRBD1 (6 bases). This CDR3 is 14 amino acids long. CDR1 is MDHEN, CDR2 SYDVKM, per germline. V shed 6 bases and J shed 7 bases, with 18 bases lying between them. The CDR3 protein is CASSPTRGRSGYTF. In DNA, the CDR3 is TGTGCCAGCAGCCCCACCAGGGGTCGGAGTGGCTACACCTTC.

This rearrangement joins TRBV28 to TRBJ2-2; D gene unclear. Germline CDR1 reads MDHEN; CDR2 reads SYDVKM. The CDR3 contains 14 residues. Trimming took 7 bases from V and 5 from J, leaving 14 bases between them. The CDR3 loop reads CASIETTATGELFF. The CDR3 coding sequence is TGTGCCAGCATCGAGACAACCGCGACCGGGGAGCTGTTTTTT.

The CDR3 protein is CATSRDGGGTQYF. The CDR3, as DNA: TGTGCCACCAGCAGAGATGGGGGAGGGACGCAGTATTTT. The chain employs TRBV15 and TRBJ2-3; 7 bases agree with TRBD2. Trimming took 0 bases from V and 9 from J; bases not matched to a gene: 3. Germline V lookup: CDR1 LNHNV, CDR2 YYDKDF (reference sequence). The CDR3 has 13 residues.

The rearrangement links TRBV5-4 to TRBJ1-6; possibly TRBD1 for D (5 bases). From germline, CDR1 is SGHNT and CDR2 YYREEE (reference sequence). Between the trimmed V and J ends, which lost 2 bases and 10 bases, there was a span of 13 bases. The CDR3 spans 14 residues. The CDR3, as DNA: TGTGCCAGCAGCTTTACGGAGCGGGGCTCACCCCTCCACTTT. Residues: CASSFTERGSPLHF.

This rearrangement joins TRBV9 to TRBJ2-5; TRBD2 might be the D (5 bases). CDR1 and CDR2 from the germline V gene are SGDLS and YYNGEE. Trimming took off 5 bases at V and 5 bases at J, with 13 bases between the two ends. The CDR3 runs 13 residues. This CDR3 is CASSLGALETQYF. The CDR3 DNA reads TGTGCCAGCAGTCTGGGAGCTTTGGAGACCCAGTACTTC.

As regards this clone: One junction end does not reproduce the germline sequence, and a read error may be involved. The CDR3 protein is CASSLNGPGTEAFF. As DNA, the CDR3 is TGTGCTAGCAGCTTAAATGGTCCGGGCACTGAAGCTTTCTTT. The chain joins TRBV7-7 to TRBJ1-1; D not certain. The germline CDR1 and CDR2 sequences are SSHAT and FNYEAQ (reference sequence). The CDR3 loop spans 14 amino acids.

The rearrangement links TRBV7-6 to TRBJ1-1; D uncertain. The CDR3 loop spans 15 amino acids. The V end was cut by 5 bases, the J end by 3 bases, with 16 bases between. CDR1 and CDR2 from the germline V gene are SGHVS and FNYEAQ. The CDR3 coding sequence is TGTGCCAGCAGCAAGAGGGTCATTTGGGACACTGAAGCTTTCTTT. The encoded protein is CASSKRVIWDTEAFF.